Sequencing of this T cell receptor beta chain was carried out in a study of Graves' ophthalmopathy and Graves' hyperthyroidism. Whole-study context: The authors defined stable hyperthyroidism as no ophthalmopathy within 18 months of follow-up.

The authors enrolled newly diagnosed hyperthyroidism patients aged 18 to 65 with under 2 months' duration. Clinical symptoms and serum thyroxine were used for diagnosis; TRAb, thyroid ultrasound and orbital computed tomography were also relied on. The sample holds a few counts of this clonotype. RNA transcripts were the template, and TCR beta CDR3 regions were amplified from them. First-round RT-PCR used HTBI primers; second-round multiplex PCR followed. TCRdb re-called the multiplex PCR reads through MiXCR, storing one row per CDR3 protein. In the table there are over a million distinct CDR3 sequences, about two fifths of which are singletons. Germline CDR1 is DFQATT and CDR2 is SNEGSKA (reference sequence). Trimming pared 1 base from V and 4 bases from J, leaving 13 bases between. This CDR3 is 14 amino acids long.

This clonotype was sampled from an adult man with Graves' hyperthyroidism. The J gene is TRBJ2-5, the V gene TRBV20-1; perhaps TRBD2 as D (7 bases). Input material: peripheral blood or thyroid tissue (not recorded which). Here the CDR3 DNA reads TGCAGTGCTAGAGTCCGGGGGGCTGGAGAGACCCAGTACTTC. Its translation: CSARVRGAGETQYF.